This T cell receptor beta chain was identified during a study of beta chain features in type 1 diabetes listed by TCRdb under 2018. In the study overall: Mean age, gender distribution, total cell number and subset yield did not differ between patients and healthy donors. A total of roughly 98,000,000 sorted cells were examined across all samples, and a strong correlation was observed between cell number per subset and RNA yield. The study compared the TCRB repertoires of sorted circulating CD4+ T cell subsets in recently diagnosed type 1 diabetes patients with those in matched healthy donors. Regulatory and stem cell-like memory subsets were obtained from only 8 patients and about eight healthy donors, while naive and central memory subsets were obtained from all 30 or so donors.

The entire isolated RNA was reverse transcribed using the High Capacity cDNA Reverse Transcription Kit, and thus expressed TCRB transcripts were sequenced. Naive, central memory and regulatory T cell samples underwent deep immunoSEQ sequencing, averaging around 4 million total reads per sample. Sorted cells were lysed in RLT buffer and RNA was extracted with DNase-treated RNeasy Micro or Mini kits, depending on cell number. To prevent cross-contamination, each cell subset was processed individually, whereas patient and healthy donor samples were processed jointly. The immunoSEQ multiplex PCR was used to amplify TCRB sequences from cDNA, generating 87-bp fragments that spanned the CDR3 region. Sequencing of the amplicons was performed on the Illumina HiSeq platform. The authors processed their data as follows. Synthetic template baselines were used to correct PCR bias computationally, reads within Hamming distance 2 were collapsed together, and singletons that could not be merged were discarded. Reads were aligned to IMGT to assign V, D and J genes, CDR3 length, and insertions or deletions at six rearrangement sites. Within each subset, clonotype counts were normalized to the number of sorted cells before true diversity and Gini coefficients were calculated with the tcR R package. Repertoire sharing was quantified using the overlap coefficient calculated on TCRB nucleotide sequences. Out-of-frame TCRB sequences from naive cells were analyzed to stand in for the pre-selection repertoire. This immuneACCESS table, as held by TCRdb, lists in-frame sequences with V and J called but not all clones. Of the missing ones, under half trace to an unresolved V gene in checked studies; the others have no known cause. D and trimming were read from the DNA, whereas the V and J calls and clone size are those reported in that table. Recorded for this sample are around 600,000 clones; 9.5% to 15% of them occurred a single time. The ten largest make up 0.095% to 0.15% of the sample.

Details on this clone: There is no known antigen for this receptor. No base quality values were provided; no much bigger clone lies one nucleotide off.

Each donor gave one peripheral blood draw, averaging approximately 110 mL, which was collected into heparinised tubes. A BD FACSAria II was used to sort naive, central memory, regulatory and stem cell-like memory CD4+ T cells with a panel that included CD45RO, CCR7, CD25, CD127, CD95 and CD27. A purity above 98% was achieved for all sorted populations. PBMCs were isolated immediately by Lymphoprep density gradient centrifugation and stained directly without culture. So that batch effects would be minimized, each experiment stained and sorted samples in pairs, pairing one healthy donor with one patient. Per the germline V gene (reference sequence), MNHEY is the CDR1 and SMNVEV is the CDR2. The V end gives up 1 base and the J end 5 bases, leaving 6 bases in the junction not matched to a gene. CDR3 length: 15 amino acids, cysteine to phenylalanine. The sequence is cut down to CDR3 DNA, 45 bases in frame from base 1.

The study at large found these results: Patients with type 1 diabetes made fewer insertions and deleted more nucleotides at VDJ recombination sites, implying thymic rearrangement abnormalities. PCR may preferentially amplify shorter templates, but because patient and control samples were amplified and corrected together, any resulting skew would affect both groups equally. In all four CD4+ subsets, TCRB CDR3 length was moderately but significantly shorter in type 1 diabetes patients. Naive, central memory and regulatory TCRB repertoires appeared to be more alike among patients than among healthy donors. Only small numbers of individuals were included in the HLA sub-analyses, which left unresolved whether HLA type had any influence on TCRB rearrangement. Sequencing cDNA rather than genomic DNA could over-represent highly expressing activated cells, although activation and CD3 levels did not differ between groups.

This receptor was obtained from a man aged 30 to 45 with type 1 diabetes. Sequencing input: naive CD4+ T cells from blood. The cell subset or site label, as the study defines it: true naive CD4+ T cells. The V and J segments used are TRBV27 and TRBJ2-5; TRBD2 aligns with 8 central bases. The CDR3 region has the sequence CASSLWGTRIETQYF. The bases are TGTGCCAGCAGTTTATGGGGGACTAGAATTGAGACCCAGTACTTC.